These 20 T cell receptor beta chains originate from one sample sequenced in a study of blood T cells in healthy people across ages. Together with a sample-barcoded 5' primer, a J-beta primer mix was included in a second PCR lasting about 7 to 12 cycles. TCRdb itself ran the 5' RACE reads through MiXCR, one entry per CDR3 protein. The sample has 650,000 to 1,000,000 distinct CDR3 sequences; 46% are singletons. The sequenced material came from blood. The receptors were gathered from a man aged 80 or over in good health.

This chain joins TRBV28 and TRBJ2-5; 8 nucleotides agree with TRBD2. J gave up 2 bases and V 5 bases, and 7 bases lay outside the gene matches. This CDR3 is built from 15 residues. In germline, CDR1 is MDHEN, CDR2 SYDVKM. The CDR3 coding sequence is TGTGCCAGCAGTCCGGGACTAGGCGAACAAGAGACCCAGTACTTC. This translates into CASSPGLGEQETQYF.

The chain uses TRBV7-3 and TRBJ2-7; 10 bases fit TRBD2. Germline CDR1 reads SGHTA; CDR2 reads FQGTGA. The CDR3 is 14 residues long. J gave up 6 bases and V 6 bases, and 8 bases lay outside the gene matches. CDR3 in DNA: TGTGCCAGCAGGTCAGCTAGCGGGAGCTTCGAGCAGTACTTC. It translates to CASRSASGSFEQYF. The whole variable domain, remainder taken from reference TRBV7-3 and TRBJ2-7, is GAGVSQTPSNKVTEKGKYVELRCDPISGHTALYWYRQSLGQGPEFLIYFQGTGAADDSGLPNDRFFAVRPEGSVSTLKIQRTERGDSAVYLCASRSASGSFEQYFGPGTRLTVT.

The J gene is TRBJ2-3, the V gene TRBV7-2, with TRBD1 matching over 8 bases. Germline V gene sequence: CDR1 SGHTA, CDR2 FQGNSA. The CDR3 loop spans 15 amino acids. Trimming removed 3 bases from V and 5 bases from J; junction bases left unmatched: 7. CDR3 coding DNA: TGTGCCAGCAGCTTCCCCGGACAGGGAGTAGATACGCAGTATTTT. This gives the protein CASSFPGQGVDTQYF.

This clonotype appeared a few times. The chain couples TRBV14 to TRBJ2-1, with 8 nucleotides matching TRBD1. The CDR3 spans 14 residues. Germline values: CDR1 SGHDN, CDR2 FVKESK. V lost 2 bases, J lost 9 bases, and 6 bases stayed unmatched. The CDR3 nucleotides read TGTGCCAGCAGCCAAAGACAGGGGTCCAGTGAGCAGTTCTTC. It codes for CASSQRQGSSEQFF. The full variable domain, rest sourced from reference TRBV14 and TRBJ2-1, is EAGVTQFPSHSVIEKGQTVTLRCDPISGHDNLYWYRRVMGKEIKFLLHFVKESKQDESGMPNNRFLAERTGGTYSTLKVQPAELEDSGVYFCASSQRQGSSEQFFGPGTRLTVL.

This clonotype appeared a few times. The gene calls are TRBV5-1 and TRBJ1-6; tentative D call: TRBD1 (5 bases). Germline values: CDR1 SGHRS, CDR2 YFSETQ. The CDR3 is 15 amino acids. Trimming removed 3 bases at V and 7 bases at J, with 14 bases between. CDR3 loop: CASSSAGTENSPLHF. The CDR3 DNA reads TGCGCCAGCAGCTCGGCCGGGACTGAGAATTCACCCCTCCACTTT.

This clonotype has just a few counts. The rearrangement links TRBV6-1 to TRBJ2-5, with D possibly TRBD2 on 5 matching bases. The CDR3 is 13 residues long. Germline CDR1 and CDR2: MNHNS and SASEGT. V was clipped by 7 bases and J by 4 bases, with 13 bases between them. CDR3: CASIYPGRETQYF. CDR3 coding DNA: TGTGCCAGCATCTACCCGGGGAGAGAGACCCAGTACTTC.

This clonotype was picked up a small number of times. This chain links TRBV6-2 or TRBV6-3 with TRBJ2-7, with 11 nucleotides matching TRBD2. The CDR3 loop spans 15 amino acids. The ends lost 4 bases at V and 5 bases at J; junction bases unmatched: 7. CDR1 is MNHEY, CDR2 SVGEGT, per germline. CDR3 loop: CASSSRLAGNHEQYF. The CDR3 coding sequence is TGTGCCAGCAGTTCCCGACTAGCGGGAAACCACGAGCAGTACTTC.

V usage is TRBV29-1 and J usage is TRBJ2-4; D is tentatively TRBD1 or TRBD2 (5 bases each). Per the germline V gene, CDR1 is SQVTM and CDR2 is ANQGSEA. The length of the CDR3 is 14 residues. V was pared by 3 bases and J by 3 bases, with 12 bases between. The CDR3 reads CSVERGDGKNIQYF. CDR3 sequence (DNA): TGCAGCGTTGAGCGAGGGGACGGCAAAAACATTCAGTACTTC.

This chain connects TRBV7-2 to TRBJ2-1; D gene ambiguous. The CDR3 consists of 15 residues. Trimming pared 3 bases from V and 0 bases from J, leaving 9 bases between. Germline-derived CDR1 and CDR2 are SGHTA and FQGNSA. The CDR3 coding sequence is TGTGCCAGCAGCTTGTCGGCGGCCTCCTACAATGAGCAGTTCTTC. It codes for CASSLSAASYNEQFF.

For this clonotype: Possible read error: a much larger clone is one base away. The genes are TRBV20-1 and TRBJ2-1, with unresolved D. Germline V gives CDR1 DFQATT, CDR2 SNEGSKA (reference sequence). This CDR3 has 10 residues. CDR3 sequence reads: CRASTHEQFF. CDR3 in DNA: TGCAGGGCTAGTACCCATGAGCAGTTCTTC.

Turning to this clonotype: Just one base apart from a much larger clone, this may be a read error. CDR3 coding DNA: TGTGCCAGCAGCCCGCAGCGAAGCTCTGGGGCCAACGCCCTGACTTTC. Translation gives CASSPQRSSGANALTF. The chain links TRBV9 to TRBJ2-6; weak D call: TRBD1 (5 bases). The CDR3 runs 16 residues. Germline CDR1 is SGDLS and CDR2 is YYNGEE.

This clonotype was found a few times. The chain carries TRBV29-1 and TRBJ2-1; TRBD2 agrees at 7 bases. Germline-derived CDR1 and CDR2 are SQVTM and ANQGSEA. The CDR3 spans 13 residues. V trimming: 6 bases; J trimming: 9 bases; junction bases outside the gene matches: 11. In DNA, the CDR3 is TGCAGCGTGGCCGCAATGGGGGGGGGTGAGCAGTTCTTC. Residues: CSVAAMGGGEQFF.

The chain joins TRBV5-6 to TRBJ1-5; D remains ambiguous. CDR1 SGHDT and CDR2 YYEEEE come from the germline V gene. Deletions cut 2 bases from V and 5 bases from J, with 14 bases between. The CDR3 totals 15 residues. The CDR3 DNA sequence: TGTGCCAGCAGCTTTAAGGCGGGGAATGATCAGCCCCAGCATTTT. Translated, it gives CASSFKAGNDQPQHF.

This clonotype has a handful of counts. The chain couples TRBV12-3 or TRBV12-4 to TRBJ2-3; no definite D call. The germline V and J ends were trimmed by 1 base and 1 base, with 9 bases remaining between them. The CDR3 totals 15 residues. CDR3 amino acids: CASSLEVPGTDTQYF. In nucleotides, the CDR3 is TGTGCCAGCAGTTTAGAGGTGCCAGGCACAGATACGCAGTATTTT.

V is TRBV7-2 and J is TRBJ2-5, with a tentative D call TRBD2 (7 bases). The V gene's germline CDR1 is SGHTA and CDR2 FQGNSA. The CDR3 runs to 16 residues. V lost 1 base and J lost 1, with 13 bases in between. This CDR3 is CASSLVAGAGQETQYF. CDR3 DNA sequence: TGTGCCAGCAGCTTAGTTGCGGGGGCTGGCCAAGAGACCCAGTACTTC.

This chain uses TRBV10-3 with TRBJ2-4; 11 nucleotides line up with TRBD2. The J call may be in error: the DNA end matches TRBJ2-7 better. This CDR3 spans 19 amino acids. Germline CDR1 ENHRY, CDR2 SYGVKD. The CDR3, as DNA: TGTGCCATCAGAAACCCGGACAGAGCTGGCGGGACTAGCGGATACGAGCAGTACTTC. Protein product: CAIRNPDRAGGTSGYEQYF.

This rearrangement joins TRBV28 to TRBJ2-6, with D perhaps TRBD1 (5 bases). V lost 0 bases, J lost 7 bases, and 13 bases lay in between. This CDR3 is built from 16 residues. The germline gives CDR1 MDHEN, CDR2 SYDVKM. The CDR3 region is CASSLWTALGANVLTF. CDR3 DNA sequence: TGTGCCAGCAGTTTATGGACAGCCTTGGGCGCCAACGTCCTGACTTTC.

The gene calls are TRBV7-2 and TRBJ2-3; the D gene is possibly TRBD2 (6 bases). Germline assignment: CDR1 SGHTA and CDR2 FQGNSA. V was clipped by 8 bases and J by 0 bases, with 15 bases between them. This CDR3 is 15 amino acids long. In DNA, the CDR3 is TGTGCCAGCGGACCGGTAGGGACTAGCACAGATACGCAGTATTTT. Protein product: CASGPVGTSTDTQYF. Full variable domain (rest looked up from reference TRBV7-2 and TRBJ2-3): GAGVSQSPSNKVTEKGKDVELRCDPISGHTALYWYRQSLGQGLEFLIYFQGNSAPDKSGLPSDRFSAERTGGSVSTLTIQRTQQEDSAVYLCASGPVGTSTDTQYFGPGTRLTVL.

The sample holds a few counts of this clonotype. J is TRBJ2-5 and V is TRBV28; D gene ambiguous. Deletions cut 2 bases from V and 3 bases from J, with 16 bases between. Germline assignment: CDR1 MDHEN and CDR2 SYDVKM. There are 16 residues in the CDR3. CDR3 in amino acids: CASSLGLLAREETQYF. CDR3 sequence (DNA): TGTGCCAGCAGTTTAGGGTTACTCGCCCGGGAAGAGACCCAGTACTTC.

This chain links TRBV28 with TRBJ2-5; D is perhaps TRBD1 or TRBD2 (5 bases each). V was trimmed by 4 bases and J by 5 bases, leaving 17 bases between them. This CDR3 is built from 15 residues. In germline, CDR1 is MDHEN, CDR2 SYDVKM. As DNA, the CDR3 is TGTGCCAGCAGTTCCCATGGGGGTGGGAGTGAGACCCAGTACTTC. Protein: CASSSHGGGSETQYF.